What follows are 32 T cell receptor beta chains derived from one specimen sequenced in a study of regulatory T cells in long-lasting Graves disease (dated by TCRdb to about 2021). Preparation of the library involved multiplex PCR. Data came from an Illumina HiSeq 4000. CDR3 regions were amplified by Arm-PCR with iRepertoire HTBI primers to construct TCR beta libraries. TCRdb's own reprocessing of the public reads used fastp at Q25 and MiXCR and kept productive beta chains. Rows matching on CDR3 protein sequence are summarized as one entry with the most common DNA and genes. The sample yields 680,000 or so distinct CDR3 sequences; about 15% were counted once. More than 15% of the sample goes to the ten largest clones. The sample's time point label is to be understood as: newly diagnosed GD, antithyroid drugs for less than 3 months. RNA was extracted from PBMCs in TRIzol for both TCR sequencing and RNA sequencing.

The same sample was also studied in work on T cells in Graves' hyperthyroidism and ophthalmopathy.

The source was peripheral blood mononuclear cells (PBMCs), collected at new diagnosis, from a patient treated with antithyroid drugs. The receptors shown here come from a woman between 25 and 40 years old with Graves disease. Donor details come from another sample of the same person, matched by shared clones.

This clonotype was picked up a small number of times. This CDR3 reads CASSSMLYGYTF. The CDR3 DNA follows: TGTGCCAGCAGCTCGATGCTCTATGGCTACACCTTC. The chain recombines TRBV28 with TRBJ1-2; D ambiguous. This CDR3 spans 12 amino acids. Germline loops: CDR1 MDHEN, CDR2 SYDVKM. The V end lost 6 bases, the J end lost 4 bases, and 9 bases lay between the germline ends.

The table lists this clonotype with a few counts. V usage is TRBV19 and J usage is TRBJ1-2; D remains ambiguous. The CDR3 consists of 13 residues. Trimming removed 5 bases from V and 7 bases from J, with 14 bases in between. In germline, CDR1 is LNHDA, CDR2 SQIVND (reference sequence). The CDR3: CASSGTRMGGYTF. The CDR3 DNA sequence: TGTGCCAGTAGTGGAACCCGCATGGGTGGCTACACCTTC.

This clonotype was seen only a few times. The chain carries TRBV11-2 and TRBJ1-1; no definite D call. This CDR3 has 12 residues. Trimming removed 10 bases at V and 6 bases at J, with 15 bases between. The germline gives CDR1 SGHAT, CDR2 FQNNGV. This chain's CDR3 is CATPSGRAEAFF. The CDR3 region has the DNA TGTGCCACCCCCTCGGGGAGAGCTGAAGCTTTCTTT.

This clonotype was recorded at least ten times. V is TRBV28 and J is TRBJ1-5; D remains unclear. CDR1 MDHEN and CDR2 SYDVKM come from the germline V gene. The CDR3 has 13 residues. The V and J ends lost 7 bases and 4 bases respectively, with 11 bases between them. The CDR3 DNA is TGTGCCAGCACCCTTCACGGAAATCAGCCCCAGCATTTT. This sequence encodes CASTLHGNQPQHF.

Comments on this clonotype: A clone one base away is much larger, so this may be a read error. The gene calls are TRBV6-2 or TRBV6-3 and TRBJ1-2, with D possibly being TRBD1 (5 bases). Germline V gene sequence: CDR1 MNHEY, CDR2 SVGEGT. Trimming removed 5 bases from V and 6 bases from J, with 22 bases in between. This CDR3 has 16 residues. The CDR3 sequence: CASSVTGRVGEDGYTF. The DNA of the CDR3 is TGTGCCAGCAGTGTTACAGGTCGGGTCGGCGAAGATGGCTACACCTTC.

This chain uses TRBV3-1 with TRBJ2-1, with D possibly being TRBD2 (5 bases). Germline CDR1 and CDR2: LGHDT and YNNKEL (reference sequence). CDR3 length: 17 amino acids. V was pared by 4 bases and J by 7 bases, with 23 bases between. As DNA, the CDR3 is TGTGCCAGCAGCCCCCACGCGGGTGTACTAGTTCGGAATGAGCAGTTCTTC. This codes for CASSPHAGVLVRNEQFF.

The gene calls are TRBV18 and TRBJ2-1; 9 nucleotides match TRBD2. V was pared by 1 base and J by 8 bases, with 9 bases of the junction left unmatched. Germline V CDR1 and CDR2: KGHSH, LQKENI. This CDR3 has 16 amino acids. CDR3 loop: CASSPRKSSGTDEQFF. CDR3 nucleotides: TGTGCCAGCTCACCACGTAAGTCTAGCGGGACGGATGAGCAGTTCTTC.

The chain uses TRBV5-1 and TRBJ1-4; TRBD1 matches at 8 bases. V gave up 4 bases and J gave up 5 bases; unmatched junction bases: 4. CDR3 size: 14 residues. Germline V gene sequence: CDR1 SGHRS, CDR2 YFSETQ. For the CDR3, the DNA is TGCGCCAGCAGCAGACAGGGGCTAAATGAAAAACTGTTTTTT. Translated: CASSRQGLNEKLFF.

This clonotype was seen more than once but under ten times. The J gene is TRBJ2-6, the V gene TRBV6-5; D may be TRBD1 (6 bases). The CDR3 length is 17 residues. The V gene lost 2 bases and the J gene lost 0 bases, with 11 bases spanning the gap. Germline lookup yields CDR1 MNHEY and CDR2 SVGAGI. The CDR3 DNA follows: TGTGCCAGCAGTTACGACAGGACCAACTCTGGGGCCAACGTCCTGACTTTC. It specifies CASSYDRTNSGANVLTF.

This clonotype was recorded many times. The rearrangement joins TRBV12-3 or TRBV12-4 to TRBJ2-5, with D uncertain. The CDR3 length is 11 residues. V was cut by 2 bases and J by 7 bases, with 5 bases left in between. CDR3 sequence (DNA): TGTGCCAGCAGTTTAACGGGGACCCAGTACTTC. Its translation is CASSLTGTQYF.

This clonotype was found many times. This chain links TRBV20-1 with TRBJ2-7, with D unresolved. V was shortened by 3 bases and J by 2 bases, with 17 bases between the two germline ends. The CDR3 covers 15 residues. The germline V gene has CDR1 DFQATT and CDR2 SNEGSKA (reference sequence). CDR3 amino acids: CSASIPLGGTYEQYF. In nucleotides, the CDR3 is TGCAGTGCTAGTATTCCCCTTGGCGGAACCTACGAGCAGTACTTC.

This clonotype occurred a few times. The chain is built from TRBV5-1 and TRBJ2-7; tentatively, D is TRBD1 (6 bases). The V end lost 1 base, the J end lost 6 bases, and 11 bases lay between the germline ends. The germline V gene encodes CDR1 SGHRS and CDR2 YFSETQ. The CDR3 extends over 13 amino acids. The DNA of the CDR3 is TGCGCCAGCAGCTTGTTGGGGGCTCGCGAGCAGTACTTC. Its protein product is CASSLLGAREQYF.

V is TRBV2 and J is TRBJ1-1; 8 bases match TRBD1. This CDR3 region has 14 residues. The junction had 4 bases not matched to a gene; V was cut back by 6 bases and J by 1 base. Germline CDR1 reads SNHLY; CDR2 reads FYNNEI. CDR3: CASRHRGENTEAFF. The CDR3 bases are TGTGCCAGCAGGCACAGGGGGGAGAACACTGAAGCTTTCTTT.

This clonotype has a handful of counts. V is TRBV6-1 and J is TRBJ2-6; TRBD1 is a possible D gene (5 bases). The germline gives CDR1 MNHNS, CDR2 SASEGT. The V end was cut by 6 bases, the J end by 0 bases, with 9 bases between. The CDR3 length is 15 residues. CDR3 DNA: TGTGCCAGCAGGCAAGGGGTCTCTGGGGCCAACGTCCTGACTTTC. Translating it yields CASRQGVSGANVLTF.

The chain combines TRBV9 with TRBJ1-3; D possibly corresponds to TRBD1 (5 bases). Between the trimmed V and J ends, which lost 2 bases and 2 bases, there was a span of 11 bases. Per the germline V gene, CDR1 is SGDLS and CDR2 is YYNGEE. The length of the CDR3 is 15 residues. The CDR3 here is CASSVGQQAGNTIYF. CDR3 DNA sequence: TGTGCCAGCAGCGTTGGACAACAGGCTGGAAACACCATATATTTT.

This clonotype was observed at least ten times. The chain combines TRBV6-1 with TRBJ1-4, with 9 bases aligning to TRBD1. With 4 bases clipped from V and 7 bases from J, the junction kept 7 bases outside the gene matches. The V gene's germline CDR1 is MNHNS and CDR2 SASEGT. The CDR3 sequence is 15 residues long. In nucleotides, the CDR3 is TGTGCCAGCAGTGGGCGAAGGACAGGGGTTGAAAAACTGTTTTTT. Translated: CASSGRRTGVEKLFF.

In its sample, this clonotype was seen many times. The rearrangement uses TRBV5-1 and TRBJ2-2; 8 nucleotides align to TRBD2. This CDR3 region has 17 residues. Looked up from germline, CDR1 is SGHRS and CDR2 is YFSETQ. V lost 1 base to trimming and J lost 0 bases; unmatched junction nucleotides: 5. CDR3 residues: CASSLRASGPNTGELFF. The CDR3 DNA follows: TGCGCCAGCAGCTTGCGTGCTAGCGGGCCGAACACCGGGGAGCTGTTTTTT.

This clonotype was seen ten or more times. J is TRBJ2-5 and V is TRBV20-1; 9 bases agree with TRBD2. The V segment lost 3 bases and the J segment 1 base; nucleotides outside the gene matches: 9. This CDR3 spans 16 amino acids. Germline CDR1 is DFQATT and CDR2 is SNEGSKA (reference sequence). In DNA, the CDR3 is TGCAGTGCTAGTGGTCTAGCGGGGAGGGGCCAAGAGACCCAGTACTTC. Residues: CSASGLAGRGQETQYF.

This clonotype was observed many times. V usage is TRBV2 and J usage is TRBJ1-1; TRBD1 is a possible D gene (5 bases). V lost 4 bases and J 1 base, leaving 7 bases between the germline ends. The CDR3 loop spans 13 amino acids. The V gene's germline CDR1 is SNHLY and CDR2 FYNNEI. CDR3 loop: CASSGQRNTEAFF. CDR3 bases: TGTGCCAGCAGTGGACAGAGGAACACTGAAGCTTTCTTT.

The genes are TRBV6-9 and TRBJ1-1, with TRBD1 as a possible D gene (5 bases). Trimming shortened V by 3 bases and J by 0 bases, and 14 bases separated the two germline ends. The germline gives CDR1 MNHGY, CDR2 SVAAGI. The CDR3 runs to 16 residues. The CDR3 DNA is TGTGCCAGCAGTTACTCCAGGGCAGCCATGAACACTGAAGCTTTCTTT. As protein: CASSYSRAAMNTEAFF.

The chain recombines TRBV4-1 with TRBJ2-7; 10 bases map to TRBD2. The CDR3 extends over 19 amino acids. J lost 0 bases, V lost 4 bases, and 15 bases had no gene match. Germline CDR1 reads MGHRA; CDR2 reads YSYEKL. The CDR3 bases are TGCGCCAGCAGCCCCGGGTTAGCTAGCGGGAGCCTGAGCTCCTACGAGCAGTACTTC. The encoded protein is CASSPGLASGSLSSYEQYF.

The chain combines TRBV5-1 with TRBJ2-3; possible D gene TRBD1, 5 bases. The CDR3 has 16 residues. Germline V gene sequence: CDR1 SGHRS, CDR2 YFSETQ. Deletions cut 0 bases from V and 2 bases from J, with 13 bases between. The CDR3: CASSLAIRGNTDTQYF. The CDR3, as DNA: TGCGCCAGCAGCTTGGCCATAAGGGGAAACACAGATACGCAGTATTTT.

This clonotype appeared many times. The chain recombines TRBV29-1 with TRBJ2-7; D is tentatively TRBD1 or TRBD2 (5 bases each). The ends were cut back, 4 bases at V and 0 bases at J, with 10 bases in the middle. Germline CDR1 reads SQVTM; CDR2 reads ANQGSEA. The CDR3 runs to 13 residues. CDR3 sequence (DNA): TGCAGCGTTGTTCCAGGGAGCTCCTACGAGCAGTACTTC. It codes for CSVVPGSSYEQYF.

CDR3 residues: CASSSGLAEPRVAQYF. For the CDR3, the DNA is TGTGCCAGCAGCTCGGGACTAGCGGAACCCCGGGTGGCGCAGTATTTT. This chain uses TRBV5-6 with TRBJ2-3; 11 positions agree with TRBD2. The junction had 13 bases not matched to a gene; V was cut back by 3 bases and J by 10 bases. CDR3 length: 16 amino acids. Germline loops: CDR1 SGHDT, CDR2 YYEEEE. The full variable domain, rest sourced from reference TRBV5-6 and TRBJ2-3, is DAGVTQSPTHLIKTRGQQVTLRCSPKSGHDTVSWYQQALGQGPQFIFQYYEEEERQRGNFPDRFSGHQFPNYSSELNVNALLLGDSALYLCASSSGLAEPRVAQYFGPGTRLTVL.

The genes are TRBV3-1 and TRBJ1-5; D is unclear. Trimming shortened V by 4 bases and J by 4 bases, and 5 bases separated the two germline ends. Germline V gene lookup returns CDR1 LGHDT and CDR2 YNNKEL (reference sequence). CDR3 length: 12 residues. The CDR3 DNA is TGTGCCAGCAGCCGTATGAATCAGCCCCAGCATTTT. It is translated as CASSRMNQPQHF.

This clonotype turned up a few times. J is TRBJ1-6 and V is TRBV5-6; D not resolved. In germline, CDR1 is SGHDT, CDR2 YYEEEE. The CDR3 has 15 amino acids. V was trimmed by 3 bases and J by 7 bases, leaving 14 bases between them. CDR3: CASSSEVVYNSPLHF. DNA for the CDR3: TGTGCCAGCAGCTCAGAAGTGGTCTACAATTCACCCCTCCACTTT. Supplemented by reference TRBV5-6 and TRBJ1-6, the full variable domain reads DAGVTQSPTHLIKTRGQQVTLRCSPKSGHDTVSWYQQALGQGPQFIFQYYEEEERQRGNFPDRFSGHQFPNYSSELNVNALLLGDSALYLCASSSEVVYNSPLHFGNGTRLTVT.

This clonotype occurred many times. The chain joins TRBV7-3 to TRBJ2-1, with TRBD2 matching over 11 bases. V shed 4 bases and J 8 bases; nucleotides not matched to a gene: 4. The CDR3 loop spans 14 amino acids. CDR1 and CDR2 from the germline V gene are SGHTA and FQGTGA. Here the CDR3 reads CASSSGLAGDEQFF. The CDR3 DNA reads as TGTGCCAGCAGCTCAGGACTAGCGGGCGATGAGCAGTTCTTC. Full variable domain (remainder filled in from reference TRBV7-3 and TRBJ2-1): GAGVSQTPSNKVTEKGKYVELRCDPISGHTALYWYRQSLGQGPEFLIYFQGTGAADDSGLPNDRFFAVRPEGSVSTLKIQRTERGDSAVYLCASSSGLAGDEQFFGPGTRLTVL.

This clonotype was recorded a few times. The rearrangement links TRBV28 to TRBJ1-2; 7 nucleotides agree with TRBD1. V shed 5 bases, J shed 5 bases, and the junction held 5 bases outside the gene matches. The CDR3 is 13 amino acids. Per the germline V gene, CDR1 is MDHEN and CDR2 is SYDVKM. In DNA form, the CDR3 reads TGTGCCAGCAGTAGGGGACAGAAGTATGGCTACACCTTC. Its protein is CASSRGQKYGYTF.

The chain joins TRBV7-8 to TRBJ2-7, with 12 positions matching TRBD2. The CDR3 is 15 amino acids. Trimming at V came to 5 bases and at J to 2 bases, leaving 4 bases not matched to a gene. Per the germline V gene, CDR1 is SGHVS and CDR2 is FQNEAQ. As DNA, the CDR3 is TGTGCCAGCAGCCCCCTAGCGGGAGGGGCCTACGAGCAGTACTTC. Its translation: CASSPLAGGAYEQYF.

This clonotype was picked up a small number of times. This chain joins TRBV3-1 and TRBJ1-5; D call uncertain. Trimming pared 4 bases from V and 5 bases from J, leaving 15 bases between. This CDR3 is built from 15 residues. Germline V gene lookup returns CDR1 LGHDT and CDR2 YNNKEL (reference sequence). This chain's CDR3 is CASSPTSGGDQPQHF. The CDR3 DNA sequence: TGTGCCAGCAGCCCCACCTCCGGCGGTGATCAGCCCCAGCATTTT.

This clonotype occurred many times. Given the absence of the conserved phenylalanine or tryptophan at the CDR3 end, a read error is likely. It is unclear where the CDR3 begins or ends on the DNA, so no DNA is shown, and the CDR3 is as TCRdb lists it. The rearrangement joins TRBV2 to TRBJ2-5; no check of the table's D call, TRBD2, against the DNA was made. Per germline, CDR1 SNHLY and CDR2 FYNNEI. The CDR3 is 12 amino acids long, termini counted. The CDR3 spells CASSATSGRAPL.

This clonotype was counted ten times or more. The chain has TRBV11-2 and TRBJ2-3; 9 bases align to TRBD2. The CDR3 extends over 17 amino acids. J was trimmed by 2 bases and V by 0 bases; bases with no gene match: 6. Germline V lookup: CDR1 SGHAT, CDR2 FQNNGV. CDR3 sequence reads: CASSLDLAGPNTDTQYF. The CDR3 nucleotides read TGTGCCAGCAGCTTAGATCTAGCGGGGCCAAACACAGATACGCAGTATTTT.